A single sample gave rise to the 19 T cell receptor beta chains below, sequenced in a study of shared clonotypes between healthy human individuals (dated by TCRdb to 2018 to 2021). Library construction relied on the immunoSEQ multiplex PCR assay. TCRdb provides this immuneACCESS table in a form limited to in-frame rearrangements. Some clones are lacking; in checked studies, under half of them reflect an unresolved V gene, and why the rest are absent is not known. The sample table shows a few hundred thousand clones, and roughly 79% are seen once. Jointly, the top ten make up around 13% of the sample. Sequencing used PBMCs. The receptor set was obtained from a woman in her 40s in good health. Some clones in this sample may be carry-over from other donors' samples.

DNA for the CDR3: TGTGCCAGCAGTAGCCCGGGACAGAGCACAGATACGCAGTATTTT. Encoded protein: CASSSPGQSTDTQYF. The genes are TRBV2 and TRBJ2-3; 7 bases match TRBD1. Looked up from germline, CDR1 is SNHLY and CDR2 is FYNNEI. The CDR3 length is 15 residues. With 5 bases clipped from V and 0 bases from J, the junction kept 5 bases outside the gene matches. Combining the CDR3 with reference TRBV2 and TRBJ2-3 gives the whole variable domain EPEVTQTPSHQVTQMGQEVILRCVPISNHLYFYWYRQILGQKVEFLVSFYNNEISEKSEIFDDQFSVERPDGSNFTLKIRSTKLEDSAMYFCASSSPGQSTDTQYFGPGTRLTVL.

The genes are TRBV5-1 and TRBJ2-2; D may match TRBD1 or TRBD2 (5 bases each). From germline, CDR1 is SGHRS and CDR2 YFSETQ. Trimming shortened V by 3 bases and J by 3 bases, and 15 bases separated the two germline ends. This CDR3 has 16 amino acids. The DNA for the CDR3 is TGCGCCAGCAGCTACTTCAGGGTCGGGGACACCGGGGAGCTGTTTTTT. It is translated as CASSYFRVGDTGELFF.

CDR3 in amino acids: CASSERGEKLFF. CDR3 nucleotide sequence: TGTGCCAGCAGTGAACGAGGTGAAAAACTGTTTTTT. The rearrangement joins TRBV2 to TRBJ1-4; D ambiguous. CDR3 length equals 12 residues. Germline values: CDR1 SNHLY, CDR2 FYNNEI. The V end lost 2 bases, the J end lost 7 bases, and 5 bases lay between the germline ends. The variable domain in full, completed from reference TRBV2 and TRBJ1-4, reads EPEVTQTPSHQVTQMGQEVILRCVPISNHLYFYWYRQILGQKVEFLVSFYNNEISEKSEIFDDQFSVERPDGSNFTLKIRSTKLEDSAMYFCASSERGEKLFFGSGTQLSVL.

The CDR3 sequence is CASSPDRAPGEQYF. CDR3 sequence (DNA): TGTGCCAGCAGCCCGGACAGGGCCCCTGGTGAGCAGTACTTC. The rearrangement uses TRBV28 and TRBJ2-7, with 8 positions matching TRBD1. Trimming removed 6 bases from V and 7 bases from J; junction bases left unmatched: 11. Germline-derived CDR1 and CDR2 are MDHEN and SYDVKM. The length of the CDR3 is 14 residues.

Note on this clone: This likely came from a read error, as a far larger clone is one base away. Other DNA variants within this sample encode the same CDR3. The genes are TRBV30 and TRBJ2-7; D ambiguous. CDR1 and CDR2 from the germline V gene are GTSNPN and SVGIG (reference sequence). The CDR3 totals 15 residues. Deletions cut 7 bases from V and 2 bases from J, with 21 bases between. CDR3 nucleotide sequence: TGTGCCTTAGCCTTGGACCAGATAGTAGCCTACGAGCAGTACTTC. It yields the protein CALALDQIVAYEQYF. Using reference TRBV30 and TRBJ2-7 for the parts outside the CDR3, the full variable domain is SQTIHQWPATLVQPVGSPLSLECTVEGTSNPNLYWYRQAAGRGLQLLFYSVGIGQISSEVPQNLSASRPQDRQFILSSKKLLLSDSGFYLCALALDQIVAYEQYFGPGTRLTVT.

This chain links TRBV29-1 with TRBJ2-5, with D unclear. Germline V gives CDR1 SQVTM, CDR2 ANQGSEA. V gave up 6 bases and J gave up 0 bases, with 11 bases separating them. This CDR3 has 13 residues. The CDR3 sequence: CSVRRNNQETQYF. The CDR3 coding sequence is TGCAGCGTCCGCAGGAATAACCAAGAGACCCAGTACTTC.

The CDR3 loop reads CAWSYQKNTEAFF. The CDR3 DNA follows: TGTGCCTGGAGTTATCAGAAGAACACTGAAGCTTTCTTT. The J gene is TRBJ1-1, the V gene TRBV30; D gene ambiguous. CDR3 length: 13 amino acids. V gave up 2 bases and J gave up 1 base, with 8 bases separating them. CDR1 GTSNPN and CDR2 SVGIG come from the germline V gene (reference sequence).

This clone occurred a few times. This chain connects TRBV18 to TRBJ2-1; 7 bases line up with TRBD2. The V segment lost 5 bases and the J segment 5 bases; nucleotides outside the gene matches: 6. The V gene's germline CDR1 is KGHSH and CDR2 LQKENI. This CDR3 spans 14 amino acids. The CDR3 DNA follows: TGTGCCAGCTCATCCCAAGCGGGAAACAATGAGCAGTTCTTC. This encodes CASSSQAGNNEQFF.

The genes are TRBV5-1 and TRBJ2-3; possible D gene TRBD2, 6 bases. In germline, CDR1 is SGHRS, CDR2 YFSETQ. This CDR3 is built from 15 residues. V dropped 2 bases and J dropped 4 bases, with 14 bases sitting between them. The CDR3 region has the DNA TGCGCCAGCAGCTTTAGCGGATTCCCTCCAGATACGCAGTATTTT. Its translation: CASSFSGFPPDTQYF.

This rearrangement joins TRBV19 to TRBJ2-2; 7 bases line up with TRBD2. The CDR3 is made up of 13 amino acids. J was trimmed by 3 bases and V by 6 bases; bases with no gene match: 1. Germline V gene lookup returns CDR1 LNHDA and CDR2 SQIVND (reference sequence). This CDR3 reads CASRREYTGELFF. CDR3 DNA sequence: TGTGCCAGTAGGCGGGAGTACACCGGGGAGCTGTTTTTT.

The sample holds many counts of this clone. The CDR3 loop is CASSDTYGETQYF. For the CDR3, the DNA is TGTGCCAGCAGTGACACTTACGGCGAGACCCAGTACTTC. The chain couples TRBV6-4 to TRBJ2-5; D unresolved. CDR3 length equals 13 residues. Trimming removed 2 bases from V and 5 bases from J, with 9 bases in between. CDR1 is MRHNA, CDR2 SNTAGT, per germline.

This clone was seen once. The gene calls are TRBV7-2 and TRBJ2-3; D might be TRBD2 (6 bases). CDR1 is SGHTA and CDR2 is FQGNSA in the germline V gene. The CDR3 loop spans 12 amino acids. V dropped 5 bases and J dropped 9 bases, with 12 bases sitting between them. CDR3 in DNA: TGTGCCAGCAGCATTCTTGGAGGGACGCAGTATTTT. The encoded protein is CASSILGGTQYF.

The rearrangement uses TRBV5-4 and TRBJ2-3, with TRBD2 matching 9 bases. Germline lookup yields CDR1 SGHNT and CDR2 YYREEE (reference sequence). The CDR3 totals 15 residues. Unmatched junction bases numbered 4, after V lost 4 bases and J lost 1 base. CDR3 nucleotides: TGTGCCAGCAGCGCGGGCGGGAGGGGCACAGATACGCAGTATTTT. This codes for CASSAGGRGTDTQYF.

The chain has TRBV7-2 and TRBJ2-7, with 10 bases identical to TRBD1. In germline, CDR1 is SGHTA, CDR2 FQGNSA. The CDR3 extends over 15 amino acids. The V segment lost 4 bases and the J segment 7 bases; nucleotides outside the gene matches: 10. The CDR3 DNA follows: TGTGCCAGCAGCTATACCGGGACAGGGGCTCTAGAGCAGTACTTC. Amino acids: CASSYTGTGALEQYF.

The rearrangement links TRBV29-1 to TRBJ2-7; D call uncertain. CDR1 is SQVTM and CDR2 is ANQGSEA in the germline V gene. The CDR3 runs 11 residues. Trimming left V 5 bases short and J 6 bases short, with 11 bases between. The CDR3 spells CSVTLFGEQYF. The DNA of the CDR3 is TGCAGCGTTACTCTGTTCGGCGAGCAGTACTTC.

The table lists this clone with a few counts. The V gene is TRBV5-4, the J gene TRBJ2-5, with D perhaps TRBD2 (5 bases). Germline CDR1 SGHNT, CDR2 YYREEE (reference sequence). V lost 4 bases and J lost 1, with 8 bases in between. The CDR3 is made up of 13 amino acids. The CDR3 sequence is CASSRTAQETQYF. As DNA, the CDR3 is TGTGCCAGCAGCAGGACTGCCCAAGAGACCCAGTACTTC.

This clone was seen a single time. The chain recombines TRBV29-1 with TRBJ2-6, with D tentatively TRBD1 (5 bases). The CDR3 contains 14 residues. V lost 4 bases and J 0 bases, leaving 7 bases between the germline ends. Germline V gene sequence: CDR1 SQVTM, CDR2 ANQGSEA. This CDR3 reads CSVADSSGANVLTF. The CDR3 nucleotides read TGCAGCGTTGCAGACAGCTCTGGGGCCAACGTCCTGACTTTC.

On this clone itself: Only one base separates this from a far larger clonotype, so it likely reflects a read error. The gene calls are TRBV15 and TRBJ2-7; D unclear. The CDR3 has 12 amino acids. CDR1 LNHNV and CDR2 YYDKDF come from the germline V gene (reference sequence). DNA for the CDR3: TGTGTCACCAGCAGAGATGAGGACGAGCAGTACTTC. It translates to CVTSRDEDEQYF.

The chain has TRBV7-3 and TRBJ2-2; TRBD1 matches 8 bases. Trimming at V came to 4 bases and at J to 0 bases, leaving 4 bases not matched to a gene. In germline, CDR1 is SGHTA, CDR2 FQGTGA. The CDR3 runs to 16 residues. In nucleotides, the CDR3 is TGTGCCAGCAGCTACCAGGGGGCCTCGAACACCGGGGAGCTGTTTTTT. This encodes CASSYQGASNTGELFF.